A single sample gave rise to the 19 T cell receptor beta chains below, sequenced in a study of neurological immune-mediated disorders. TCRdb re-analysed the 5' RACE reads in MiXCR, keeping a single row per CDR3 protein. In the table there are some 38,000 distinct CDR3 sequences, around 10% of which are singletons. Time point defined: technical triplicate 1. The sample comprised PBMCs. Receptors were obtained from a man between 60 and 75 years old with HTLV-1-associated myelopathy (HAM/TSP).

As regards this clonotype: An end of the junction does not agree with germline; a read error may underlie this. The V call is TRBV9, the J call TRBJ1-4, with a weak D call TRBD1 (5 bases). Germline lookup yields CDR1 SGDLS and CDR2 YYNGEE. This CDR3 contains 15 residues. CDR3 in amino acids: CANSVVEMGREKLFF. CDR3 in DNA: TGTGCCAACAGCGTAGTGGAGATGGGGCGCGAAAAACTGTTTTTT.

This clonotype appeared many times. This chain joins TRBV6-1 and TRBJ2-1; 8 bases match TRBD2. This CDR3 spans 13 amino acids. The V and J ends lost 4 bases and 8 bases, in that order; junction bases with no gene match: 4. Germline CDR1 MNHNS, CDR2 SASEGT. The CDR3 DNA reads as TGTGCCAGCAGTGGGACTAGCAGCCATGAGCAGTTCTTC. Translating it yields CASSGTSSHEQFF.

This clonotype was detected many times. The J gene is TRBJ2-1, the V gene TRBV20-1; TRBD2 is a possible D gene (6 bases). The CDR3 contains 15 residues. Trimming removed 4 bases from V and 10 bases from J, with 23 bases in between. Germline CDR1 reads DFQATT; CDR2 reads SNEGSKA (reference sequence). CDR3 region: CSATPLGGMGMEQFF. CDR3 DNA: TGCAGTGCTACCCCCCTGGGAGGTATGGGTATGGAGCAGTTCTTC.

This clonotype was seen at least ten times. The chain links TRBV20-1 to TRBJ2-7; D possibly matches TRBD1 or TRBD2 (6 bases each). Per the germline V gene, CDR1 is DFQATT and CDR2 is SNEGSKA (reference sequence). This CDR3 spans 12 amino acids. V was pared by 5 bases and J by 4 bases, with 12 bases between. As DNA, the CDR3 is TGCAGTGCTGGAACAGGGAGGTACGAGCAGTACTTC. Protein: CSAGTGRYEQYF.

This clonotype has at least ten counts. The J gene is TRBJ1-6, the V gene TRBV9, with 7 bases aligning to TRBD1. The CDR3 totals 16 residues. Germline CDR1 and CDR2: SGDLS and YYNGEE. V dropped 0 bases and J dropped 7; count of bases not matched to a gene: 7. CDR3 protein: CASSVDIDRENSPLHF. The DNA of the CDR3 is TGTGCCAGCAGCGTAGATATTGACAGGGAAAATTCACCCCTCCACTTT.

This clonotype showed up many times. The CDR3 nucleotides are TGTGCCAGCAGTTTATCGGGGTTAGGAGAGACCCAGTACTTC. It is translated as CASSLSGLGETQYF. The V and J genes are TRBV28 and TRBJ2-5, with D tentatively TRBD2 (5 bases). The CDR3 contains 14 residues. V was cut by 1 base and J by 4 bases, with 10 bases left in between. Germline V gene sequence: CDR1 MDHEN, CDR2 SYDVKM.

This clonotype was observed many times. V usage is TRBV6-5 and J usage is TRBJ1-1, with 7 bases that match TRBD1. The CDR3 runs to 14 residues. V dropped 7 bases and J dropped 4; count of bases not matched to a gene: 9. The V gene's germline CDR1 is MNHEY and CDR2 SVGAGI. As DNA, the CDR3 is TGTGCCAGCAAGGGGGCTCAAATGGGCACTGAAGCTTTCTTT. Encoded protein: CASKGAQMGTEAFF.

The rearrangement links TRBV7-6 to TRBJ2-5, with 12 bases lining up with TRBD1. CDR3 length: 14 amino acids. In germline, CDR1 is SGHVS, CDR2 FNYEAQ. The V and J ends lost 6 bases and 5 bases, in that order; junction bases with no gene match: 4. The CDR3: CASSLGQGAETQYF. In nucleotides, the CDR3 is TGTGCCAGCAGTTTGGGACAGGGGGCTGAGACCCAGTACTTC.

This clonotype was observed many times. V is TRBV5-6 and J is TRBJ1-5, with TRBD1 matching 8 bases. With 2 bases clipped from V and 3 bases from J, the junction kept 4 bases outside the gene matches. The CDR3 spans 15 residues. The germline gives CDR1 SGHDT, CDR2 YYEEEE. CDR3 nucleotides: TGTGCCAGCAGCTTTACAGGGGGATACAATCAGCCCCAGCATTTT. It is translated as CASSFTGGYNQPQHF.

Ten or more counts support this clonotype. This sequence joins TRBV28 and TRBJ2-1; 8 bases align to TRBD2. The CDR3 contains 15 residues. The V gene end was trimmed by 5 bases and the J gene end by 2 bases; junction bases not matched to a gene: 5. Germline V lookup: CDR1 MDHEN, CDR2 SYDVKM. CDR3 DNA sequence: TGTGCCAGCAGTCCCACCGGGAGGGCCTACAATGAGCAGTTCTTC. Translation gives CASSPTGRAYNEQFF.

This clonotype was counted many times. The CDR3 is CASSLLADFDTGELFF. As DNA, the CDR3 is TGTGCCAGCAGCTTGTTGGCGGATTTTGACACCGGGGAGCTGTTTTTT. The rearrangement links TRBV5-6 to TRBJ2-2; D gene unclear. V shed 1 base and J shed 3 bases, with 13 bases lying between them. The CDR3 runs 16 residues. The V gene's germline CDR1 is SGHDT and CDR2 YYEEEE. The full variable domain, completed using reference TRBV5-6 and TRBJ2-2, is DAGVTQSPTHLIKTRGQQVTLRCSPKSGHDTVSWYQQALGQGPQFIFQYYEEEERQRGNFPDRFSGHQFPNYSSELNVNALLLGDSALYLCASSLLADFDTGELFFGEGSRLTVL.

This clonotype has at least ten counts. This chain links TRBV28 with TRBJ2-5, with a tentative D call TRBD1 (5 bases). V was clipped by 3 bases and J by 1 base, with 15 bases between them. Germline-derived CDR1 and CDR2 are MDHEN and SYDVKM. This CDR3 region has 16 residues. CDR3 nucleotides: TGTGCCAGCAGTTTCTCCAGGGTGGTGAGCCAAGAGACCCAGTACTTC. It encodes CASSFSRVVSQETQYF.

Sample share makes this clonotype medium-sized (0.01 to 0.1%). The chain recombines TRBV12-3 or TRBV12-4 with TRBJ2-7; 7 bases fit TRBD1. V trimming: 2 bases; J trimming: 5 bases; junction bases outside the gene matches: 3. The CDR3 consists of 13 residues. The CDR3: CASSLPTGHEQYF. The CDR3 DNA sequence: TGTGCCAGCAGTTTACCGACAGGGCACGAGCAGTACTTC.

This clonotype was recorded many times. The V gene is TRBV11-1, the J gene TRBJ2-7; maybe TRBD2 (5 bases). CDR3 length: 14 amino acids. Trimming removed 5 bases at V and 1 base at J, with 12 bases between. Germline CDR1 is SGHAT and CDR2 is FQDESV (reference sequence). CDR3 DNA sequence: TGTGCCAGCAGCAGAGGACTGGGTTCCTACGAGCAGTACTTC. Translating gives CASSRGLGSYEQYF.

This clonotype was recorded many times. The chain couples TRBV5-1 to TRBJ2-5, with no clear D. This CDR3 contains 15 residues. The germline V gene encodes CDR1 SGHRS and CDR2 YFSETQ. V was trimmed by 0 bases and J by 0 bases, leaving 9 bases between them. The CDR3 here is CASSLGPGNQETQYF. The CDR3 DNA is TGCGCCAGCAGCTTGGGACCGGGTAACCAAGAGACCCAGTACTTC.

In its sample, this clonotype was seen many times. The V and J genes are TRBV7-3 and TRBJ2-1; TRBD2 matches 11 bases. This CDR3 comprises 15 residues. J lost 12 bases, V lost 5 bases, and 12 bases had no gene match. From germline, CDR1 is SGHTA and CDR2 FQGTGA. The CDR3 nucleotides read TGTGCCAGCAGCGCTTCTAGCGGGAGGTCCACTTTGCAGTTCTTC. Protein: CASSASSGRSTLQFF. Full variable domain (outside the CDR3, taken from reference TRBV7-3 and TRBJ2-1): GAGVSQTPSNKVTEKGKYVELRCDPISGHTALYWYRQSLGQGPEFLIYFQGTGAADDSGLPNDRFFAVRPEGSVSTLKIQRTERGDSAVYLCASSASSGRSTLQFFGPGTRLTVL.

In this sample, this clonotype turned up a few times. The chain has TRBV4-2 and TRBJ2-3, with TRBD2 as a possible D gene (6 bases). V was cut by 0 bases and J by 1 base, with 11 bases left in between. Germline CDR1 is LGHNA and CDR2 is YNFKEQ. This CDR3 contains 16 residues. The CDR3 loop is CASSQERASGTDTQYF. CDR3 DNA sequence: TGTGCCAGCAGCCAAGAACGGGCTAGCGGCACAGATACGCAGTATTTT.

As concerns this clonotype: The junction differs from germline at one of its ends, possibly a read error. This sequence joins TRBV12-3 or TRBV12-4 and TRBJ2-7; D perhaps matches TRBD2 (6 bases). The CDR3 sequence is 17 residues long. The CDR3 DNA reads as TGTGCCAGCAGTTTTAATAGGTGGCGGGGTAAGACCTACGAGCAGCACTTC. Its protein product is CASSFNRWRGKTYEQHF.

This clonotype came up many times. The CDR3 reads CASSFHPLGVEETQYF. The CDR3 DNA follows: TGTGCCAGCAGTTTCCACCCTCTGGGGGTGGAAGAGACCCAGTACTTC. The V and J genes are TRBV25-1 and TRBJ2-5, with D perhaps assigned TRBD1 or TRBD2 (5 bases each). Germline CDR1 and CDR2: MGHDK and SYGVNS. Trimming pared 5 bases from V and 3 bases from J, leaving 19 bases between. The CDR3 is 16 residues long.